These 10 T cell receptor beta chains were sequenced from one sample in a study of Tregs in tolerant kidney transplant recipients. TCRdb's copy holds only in-frame clones and misses some; the assay was immunoSEQ multiplex PCR. In total, the table holds some 30,000 clones. The nonmyeloablative bone marrow transplants came from related graft donors, with transient mixed chimerism. Sequenced here: CD4+ T cells from blood (PBMCs), sampled 24 months after the transplant. The receptor source for this set is a human patient who received a combined kidney and bone marrow transplant. Some T cells here may be from the graft donor.

Regarding this clone: Germline and junction disagree at one end, which may indicate a read error. The DNA ends 3 residues before the CDR3 does, and the rest of the CDR3 is filled in from the germline J gene. The chain couples TRBV4-1 to TRBJ2-1, with 10 bases aligning to TRBD2. Germline CDR1 is MGHRA and CDR2 is YSYEKL. This CDR3 comprises 14 residues. CDR3 residues: CTSSDLAGEGEQFF. Partial CDR3 DNA: TGCACCAGCAGCGATCTAGCGGGAGAGGGTGAG.

With respect to this clone: The read stops 3 residues short of the end of the CDR3; the missing end is completed from the germline J gene. The chain links TRBV12-5 to TRBJ1-4; a weak D match, TRBD1 (6 bases). The CDR3 totals 14 residues. Germline assignment: CDR1 LGHNT and CDR2 FRNRAP. V was trimmed by 0 bases and J by 10 bases, leaving 12 bases between them. The CDR3 region is CASGLVRRGGKLFF. Partial CDR3 DNA: TGTGCTAGTGGTTTGGTACGTAGGGGGGGAAAA.

Note on this clone: The CDR3 goes on 3 residues after the read ends, and that part is filled in from the germline J gene. The chain has TRBV19 and TRBJ1-3; weak D call: TRBD1 (6 bases). There are 14 residues in the CDR3. V was shortened by 9 bases and J by 4 bases, with 16 bases between the two germline ends. Germline lookup yields CDR1 LNHDA and CDR2 SQIVND (reference sequence). CDR3 sequence: CASANTGTGNTIYF. The sequenced part of the CDR3 DNA is TGTGCCAGCGCCAACACCGGGACAGGAAACACC.

Regarding this clone: Read coverage stops 3 residues before the CDR3 terminus; the germline J gene supplies the remainder. The chain couples TRBV19 to TRBJ2-7, with unresolved D. There are 12 residues in the CDR3. V was trimmed by 5 bases and J by 3 bases, leaving 8 bases between them. Germline V lookup: CDR1 LNHDA, CDR2 SQIVND (reference sequence). The CDR3 is CASSSPGYEQYF. The covered CDR3 bases are TGTGCCAGTAGTTCCCCCGGCTACGAG.

A word on this clone: With the read ending 3 residues before the CDR3 end, the germline J gene is used to fill in that end. The chain is built from TRBV19 and TRBJ2-1; 14 nucleotides match TRBD2. Trimming removed 5 bases from V and 1 base from J; junction bases left unmatched: 4. The germline V gene encodes CDR1 LNHDA and CDR2 SQIVND (reference sequence). The CDR3 totals 17 residues. The CDR3 bases that were read are TGTGCCAGTAGTTGGACTAGCGGGAGGACGTCCTACAATGAG. It is translated as CASSWTSGRTSYNE. The whole CDR3 is CASSWTSGRTSYNEQFF.

A note on this clone: The CDR3 end is not reached by the read, which stops 3 residues before it; the germline J gene fills it in. V usage is TRBV18 and J usage is TRBJ2-5, with 8 bases fitting TRBD2. CDR1 and CDR2 (germline): KGHSH, LQKENI. Trimming removed 1 base from V and 1 base from J; junction bases left unmatched: 2. The CDR3 has 15 amino acids. The sequenced part of the CDR3 DNA is TGTGCCAGCTCACCACTCAGCGGGGGCCAAGAGACC. It specifies CASSPLSGGQET. The whole CDR3 protein is CASSPLSGGQETQYF.

About this clone itself: The read terminates 3 residues ahead of where the CDR3 ends, so the germline J gene completes it. The rearrangement uses TRBV20-1 and TRBJ2-5; 7 bases line up with TRBD2. This CDR3 spans 18 amino acids. From germline, CDR1 is DFQATT and CDR2 SNEGSKA (reference sequence). V gave up 0 bases and J gave up 2 bases; unmatched junction bases: 15. The covered CDR3 bases are TGCAGTGCTAGAGATGTACTAGCGATGAGAGGACCACAAGAGACC. Its translation is CSARDVLAMRGPQET. The full CDR3 is CSARDVLAMRGPQETQYF.

Points on this clone: The CDR3 end falls 3 residues outside the read, so it is completed with the germline J gene. The rearrangement joins TRBV29-1 to TRBJ2-5; 8 nucleotides match TRBD1. Germline V gene lookup returns CDR1 SQVTM and CDR2 ANQGSEA. V was clipped by 2 bases and J by 4 bases; unmatched bases: 3. This CDR3 contains 13 residues. Partial CDR3 DNA: TGCAGCGTTGAACAGGGGGCTGGAGAGACC. Residues: CSVEQGAGET. The complete CDR3 sequence is CSVEQGAGETQYF. Full variable domain (rest looked up from reference TRBV29-1 and TRBJ2-5): SAVISQKPSRDICQRGTSLTIQCQVDSQVTMMFWYRQQPGQSLTLIATANQGSEATYESGFVIDKFPISRPNLTFSTLTVSNMSPEDSSIYLCSVEQGAGETQYFGPGTRLLVL.

With regard to this clone: The read ends 3 residues before the CDR3 terminus; that terminus is restored from the germline J gene. The chain carries TRBV5-1 and TRBJ2-3; 8 bases align to TRBD1. Germline CDR1 reads SGHRS; CDR2 reads YFSETQ. V gave up 5 bases and J gave up 0 bases; unmatched junction bases: 5. CDR3 length: 15 amino acids. CDR3 DNA (partial): TGCGCCAGCAGACGGACAGGGCAAAGCACAGATACG. Protein product: CASRRTGQSTDT. The CDR3 in its entirety is CASRRTGQSTDTQYF.

On this clone itself: From the germline J gene comes the end of the CDR3, since the read stops 3 residues before it. The chain recombines TRBV19 with TRBJ1-5; D unresolved. Between the trimmed V and J ends, which lost 6 bases and 3 bases, there was a span of 12 bases. The CDR3 length is 14 residues. CDR1 is LNHDA and CDR2 is SQIVND in the germline V gene (reference sequence). Incomplete CDR3 DNA: TGTGCCAGTAGGCTATGGACTGACAATCAGCCC. Translating gives CASRLWTDNQP. The whole CDR3 protein reads CASRLWTDNQPQHF.